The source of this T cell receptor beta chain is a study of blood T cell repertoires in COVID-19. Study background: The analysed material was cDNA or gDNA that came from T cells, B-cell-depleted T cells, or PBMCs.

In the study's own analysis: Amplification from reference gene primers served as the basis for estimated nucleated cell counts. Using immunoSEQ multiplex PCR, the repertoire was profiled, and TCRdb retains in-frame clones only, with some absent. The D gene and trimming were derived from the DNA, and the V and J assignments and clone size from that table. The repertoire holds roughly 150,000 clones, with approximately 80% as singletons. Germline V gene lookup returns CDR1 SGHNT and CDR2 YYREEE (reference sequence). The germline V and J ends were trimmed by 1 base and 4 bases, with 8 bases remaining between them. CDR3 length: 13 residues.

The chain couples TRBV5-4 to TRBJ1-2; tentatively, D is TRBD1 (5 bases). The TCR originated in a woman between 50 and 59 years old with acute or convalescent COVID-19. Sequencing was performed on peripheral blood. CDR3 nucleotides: TGTGCCAGCAGCTTGAGGGGCCCCTATGGCTACACCTTC. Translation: CASSLRGPYGYTF.